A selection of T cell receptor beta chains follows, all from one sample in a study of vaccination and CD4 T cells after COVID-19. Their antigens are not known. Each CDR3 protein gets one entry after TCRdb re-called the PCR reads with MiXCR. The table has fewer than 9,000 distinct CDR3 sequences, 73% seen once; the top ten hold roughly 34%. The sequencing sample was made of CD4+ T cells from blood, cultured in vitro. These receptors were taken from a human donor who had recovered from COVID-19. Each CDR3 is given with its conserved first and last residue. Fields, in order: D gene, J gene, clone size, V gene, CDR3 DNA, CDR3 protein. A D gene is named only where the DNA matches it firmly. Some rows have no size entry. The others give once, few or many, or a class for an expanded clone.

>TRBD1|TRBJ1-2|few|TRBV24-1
TGTGCCACCAGTGACCCGGGACAGCTTTATGGCTACACCTTC
CATSDPGQLYGYTF
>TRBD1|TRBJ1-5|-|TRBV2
TGTGCCAGCAGTGGACAGGGGAATCAGCCCCAGCATTTT
CASSGQGNQPQHF
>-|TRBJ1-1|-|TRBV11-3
TGTGCCAGCAGCTTAAGCGGCGCTGAAGCTTTCTTT
CASSLSGAEAFF
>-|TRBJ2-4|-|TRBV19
TGTGCCAGTAGTACCCAGGGAGTGGGGGACATTCAGTACTTC
CASSTQGVGDIQYF
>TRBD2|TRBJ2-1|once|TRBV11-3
TGTGCCAGCAGCTTAATGAGCGGGGGGGCCTCTTATGAGCAGTTCTTC
CASSLMSGGASYEQFF
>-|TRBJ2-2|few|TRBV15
TGTGCCACCAGCAGAAGGGGCCCTACAGGGAACACCGGGGAGCTGTTTTTT
CATSRRGPTGNTGELFF
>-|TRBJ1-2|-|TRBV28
TGTGCCAGCAGTCCGAATTCGGGTCGGAGGACTTCGCGAGGCTACACCTTC
CASSPNSGRRTSRGYTF
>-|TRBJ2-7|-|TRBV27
TGTGCCACCTTTCTCGACAGCTCCTACGAGCAGTACTTC
CATFLDSSYEQYF
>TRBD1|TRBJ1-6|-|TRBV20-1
TGCAGTGCTAGACCCCCGGGACAGGCAAATTCACCCCTCCACTTT
CSARPPGQANSPLHF
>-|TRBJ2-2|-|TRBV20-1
TGCAGTGCTATCTTGTTGGGTCGGACCGGGGAGCTGTTTTTT
CSAILLGRTGELFF
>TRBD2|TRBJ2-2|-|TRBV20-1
TGCAGTGCTCCGACTAGCGGGCGGACCGGGGAGCTGTTTTTT
CSAPTSGRTGELFF
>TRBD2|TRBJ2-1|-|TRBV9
TGTGCCAGCAGCGTACCAAGCGGGGGATCCTACAATGAGCAGTTCTTC
CASSVPSGGSYNEQFF
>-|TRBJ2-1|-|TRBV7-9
TGTGCCAGCAGCGAAAACAGGGTCGGAGAGCAGTTCTTC
CASSENRVGEQFF
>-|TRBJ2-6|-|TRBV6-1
TGTGCCAGCAGTGGGCAACCTGGGGCCAACGTCCTGACTTTC
CASSGQPGANVLTF
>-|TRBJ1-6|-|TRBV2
TGTGCCACCGCCGGGACGCGTAATTCACCCCTCCACTTT
CATAGTRNSPLHF
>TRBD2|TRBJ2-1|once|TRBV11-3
TGTGCCAGCAGCCCGGGGAGGGTCGATGAGCAGTTCTTC
CASSPGRVDEQFF
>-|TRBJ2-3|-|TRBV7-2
TGTGCCAGCAGCACAGAACCCCCCCATACGCAGTATTTT
CASSTEPPHTQYF
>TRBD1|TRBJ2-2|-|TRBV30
TGTGCCTGGAGTGTACAGGGGGCCCCCGGGGAGCTGTTTTTT
CAWSVQGAPGELFF
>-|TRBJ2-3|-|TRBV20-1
TGCAGTGCTACTGAAACAGCCACAGATACGCAGTATTTT
CSATETATDTQYF
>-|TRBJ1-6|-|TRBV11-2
TGTGCCAGCAGCTTAGTGTGGGACCGGAGCTCCTATAATTCACCCCTCCACTTT
CASSLVWDRSSYNSPLHF
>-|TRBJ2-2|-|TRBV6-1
TGTGCCAGCAACCTTAAGGGGGTCTGGCCCACCGGGGAGCTGTTTTTT
CASNLKGVWPTGELFF
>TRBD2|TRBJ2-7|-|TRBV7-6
TGTGCCAGCAGCCCCGGGACTAGTAGGGGACCCTACGAGCAGTACTTC
CASSPGTSRGPYEQYF
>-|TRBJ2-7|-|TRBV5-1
TGCGCCAGCGGCCGGGACATAGGCGGTAGCTACGAGCAGTACTTC
CASGRDIGGSYEQYF
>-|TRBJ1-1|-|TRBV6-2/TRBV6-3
TGTGCCAGCAGTTACGAAGTCACTGAAGCTTTCTTT
CASSYEVTEAFF
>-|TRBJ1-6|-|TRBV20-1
TGCAGTGCTAGAGATCTGCGGGAGGGCTCTAATTCACCCCTCCACTTT
CSARDLREGSNSPLHF
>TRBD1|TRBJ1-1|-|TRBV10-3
TGTGCCAGCAGGGGACAGCAGAACACTGAAGCTTTCTTT
CASRGQQNTEAFF
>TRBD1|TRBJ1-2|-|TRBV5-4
TGTGCCAGCAGCGAGGGACAGGGGGCGGACGGCTACACCTTC
CASSEGQGADGYTF
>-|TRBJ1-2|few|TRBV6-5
TGTGCCAGCAGTTACTCGGCACCTAACTATGGCTACACCTTC
CASSYSAPNYGYTF
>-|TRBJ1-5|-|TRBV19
TGTGCCAGTAGTATAGGACAGAATCAGCCCCAGCATTTT
CASSIGQNQPQHF
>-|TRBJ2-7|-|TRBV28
TGTGCCAGCAGTCTCAGCGGTCACTCCTACGAGCAGTACTTC
CASSLSGHSYEQYF
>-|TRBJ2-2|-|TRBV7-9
TGTGCCAGCAGCTCCCCCGGGAGAATTTACACCGGGGAGCTGTTTTTT
CASSSPGRIYTGELFF
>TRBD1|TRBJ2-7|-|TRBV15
TGTGCCACCAGCAGGGGCTTTCTCGGGGACAGCTCCTACGAGCAGTACTTC
CATSRGFLGDSSYEQYF
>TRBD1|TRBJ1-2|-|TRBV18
TGTGCCAGCTCACCTGGGGGACAGGGGAACTATGGCTACACCTTC
CASSPGGQGNYGYTF
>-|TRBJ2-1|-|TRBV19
TGTGCCAGTAGTAGTCTAGGGGAAGGGTATGAGCAGTTCTTC
CASSSLGEGYEQFF
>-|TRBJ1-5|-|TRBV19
TGTGCCAGTATCAAACAGGGAAATAGCAATCAGCCCCAGCATTTT
CASIKQGNSNQPQHF
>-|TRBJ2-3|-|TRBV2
TGTGCCAGCAGCCCCCCGAGCACAGATACGCAGTATTTT
CASSPPSTDTQYF
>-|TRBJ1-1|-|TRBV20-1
TGCAGTGCTAGAGACTCCCGGGGGAACACTGAAGCTTTCTTT
CSARDSRGNTEAFF
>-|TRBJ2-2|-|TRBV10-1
TGCGCCAGCAGTGAGCAGGGGGGCACCGGGGAGCTGTTTTTT
CASSEQGGTGELFF
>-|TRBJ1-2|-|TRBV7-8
TGTGCCAGCAGCAAGGAAGGGAGGAATTATGGCTACACCTTC
CASSKEGRNYGYTF
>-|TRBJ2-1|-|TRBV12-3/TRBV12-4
TGTGCCAGCAGTTTAATCCCTGCATACAATGAGCAGTTCTTC
CASSLIPAYNEQFF
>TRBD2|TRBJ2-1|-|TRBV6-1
TGTGCCAGCAACGGACTAGCGGACTACAATGAGCAGTTCTTC
CASNGLADYNEQFF
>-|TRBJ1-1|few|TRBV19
TGTGCCAGTAGTATCAGGCAGGGAGAAGCTTTCTTT
CASSIRQGEAFF
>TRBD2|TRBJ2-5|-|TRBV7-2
TGTGCCAGCAGCTTAAATCCTAGCGGGGTGCAAGAGACCCAGTACTTC
CASSLNPSGVQETQYF
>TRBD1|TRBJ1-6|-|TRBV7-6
TGTGCCAGCAGCGATCAGGCCGGACAGGGGGGCTCACCCCTCCACTTT
CASSDQAGQGGSPLHF
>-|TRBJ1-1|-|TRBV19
TGTGCCGCCGGGGTGGACACTGAAGCTTTCTTT
CAAGVDTEAFF
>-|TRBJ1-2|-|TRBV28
TGTGCCAGCAGTTTATCTGGGGACGGAAGCTGGGGTTATGGCTACACCTTC
CASSLSGDGSWGYGYTF
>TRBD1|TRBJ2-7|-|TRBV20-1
TGCAGTGCTAGAGATGGCTGGGGGACAGGGGTAAACGAGCAGTACTTC
CSARDGWGTGVNEQYF
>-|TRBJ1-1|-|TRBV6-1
TGTGCCAGCAGTGACACAGGGCGAGGTTTGTACACTGAAGCTTTCTTT
CASSDTGRGLYTEAFF
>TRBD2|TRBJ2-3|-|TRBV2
TGTGCCAGCAGTGTAACGGGCCGGGGACTAGTCACAGATACGCAGTATTTT
CASSVTGRGLVTDTQYF
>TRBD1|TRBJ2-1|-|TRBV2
TGTGCCAGCAGTGACCGACAGGGAGATGAGCAGTTCTTC
CASSDRQGDEQFF
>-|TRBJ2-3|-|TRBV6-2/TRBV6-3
TGTGCCAGCAGCCGTAGCACAGATACGCAGTATTTT
CASSRSTDTQYF
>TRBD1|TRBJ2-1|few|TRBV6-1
TGTGCCAGCAGTGAAACAGGGGGTTATGAGCAGTTCTTC
CASSETGGYEQFF
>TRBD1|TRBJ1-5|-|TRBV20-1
TGCAGTGCTAGGGGGGACAGAAGCAATCAGCCCCAGCATTTT
CSARGDRSNQPQHF
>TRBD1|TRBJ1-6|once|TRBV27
TGTGCCAGCAGTTTCCCGACAGGGCGCTCACCCCTCCACTTT
CASSFPTGRSPLHF